The clone carrying this T cell receptor beta chain was seen a handful of times. Its cognate antigen is unknown. Authors' analysis steps: After comparison against published virus-specific TCRB sequences, only a few of the patient CD8+ clones larger than 1% turned out to match them. Using immunoSEQ multiplex PCR, the repertoire was profiled, and TCRdb retains in-frame clones only, with some absent. Clone size and V and J calls were adopted from that table, with D and trimming inferred from the DNA. In the table there are about 18,000 clones, over 60% of which are singletons. V lost 8 bases to trimming and J lost 6 bases, with 7 bases between them. The CDR3 is 10 amino acids. Germline-derived CDR1 and CDR2 are MNHNY and SVGAGI (reference sequence). This specimen belongs to a study of somatic mutations in cytotoxic T cells in rheumatoid arthritis. For the study at large: At nearly 100% purity, some V beta antibody-stained T-cell populations were flow-sorted, and these included V beta1+ cells that were sequenced for TCRB.

Study-level results: Of more than 60 patients, about eight had a largest CD8+ clone that exceeded 20% of CD8+ cells.

The chain employs TRBV6-6 and TRBJ1-1, with D unresolved. This sequence was found in an adult with rheumatoid arthritis. Sequenced input: CD8+ T cells sorted from blood. As DNA, the CDR3 is TGTGCCAGCGCCGGGCCTGAAGCTTTCTTT. The encoded protein is CASAGPEAFF.